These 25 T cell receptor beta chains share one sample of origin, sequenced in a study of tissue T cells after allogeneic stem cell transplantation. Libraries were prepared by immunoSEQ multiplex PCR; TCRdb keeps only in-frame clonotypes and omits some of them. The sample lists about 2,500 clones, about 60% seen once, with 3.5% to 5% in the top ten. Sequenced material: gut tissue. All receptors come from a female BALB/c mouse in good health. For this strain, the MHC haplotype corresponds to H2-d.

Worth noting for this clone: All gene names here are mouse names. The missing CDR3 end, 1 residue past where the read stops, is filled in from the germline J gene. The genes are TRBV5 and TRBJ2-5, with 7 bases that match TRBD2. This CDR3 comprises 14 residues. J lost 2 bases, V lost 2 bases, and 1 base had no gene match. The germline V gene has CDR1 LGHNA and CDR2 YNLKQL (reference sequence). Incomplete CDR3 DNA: TGTGCCAGCAGCCAAACTGGGGTCCAAGACACCCAGTAC. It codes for CASSQTGVQDTQY. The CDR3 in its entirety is CASSQTGVQDTQYF.

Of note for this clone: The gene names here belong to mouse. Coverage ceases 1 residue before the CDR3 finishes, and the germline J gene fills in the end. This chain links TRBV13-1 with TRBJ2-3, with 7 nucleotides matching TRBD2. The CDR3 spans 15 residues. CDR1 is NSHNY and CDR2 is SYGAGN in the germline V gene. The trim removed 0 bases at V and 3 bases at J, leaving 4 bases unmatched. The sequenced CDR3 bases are TGTGCCAGCAGTGATGAGACTGGGAGCGCAGAAACGCTGTAT. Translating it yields CASSDETGSAETLY. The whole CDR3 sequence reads CASSDETGSAETLYF.

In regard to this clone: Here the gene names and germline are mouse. CDR3 sequence reads: CASSPGHSYEQYF. The sequenced part of the CDR3 DNA is TGTGCTAGCAGTCCCGGACACTCCTATGAACAGTAC. The chain employs TRBV29 and TRBJ2-7, with D maybe TRBD1 (5 bases). The read terminates 1 residue ahead of where the CDR3 ends, so the germline J gene completes it. The CDR3 has 13 amino acids. V was trimmed by 5 bases and J by 0 bases, leaving 8 bases between them. The germline V gene encodes CDR1 MSHET and CDR2 SYDVDS.

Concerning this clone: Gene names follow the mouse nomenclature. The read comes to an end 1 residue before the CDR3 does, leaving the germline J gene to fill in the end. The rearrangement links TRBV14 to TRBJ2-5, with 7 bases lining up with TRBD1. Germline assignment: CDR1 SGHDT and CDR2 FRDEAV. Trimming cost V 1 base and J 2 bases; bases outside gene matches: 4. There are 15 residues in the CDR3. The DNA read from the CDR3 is TGTGCCAGCAGTTTCCGACAGGGTGGCCAAGACACCCAGTAC. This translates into CASSFRQGGQDTQY. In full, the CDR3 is CASSFRQGGQDTQYF.

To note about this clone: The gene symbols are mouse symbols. The CDR3 spells CASGDPFRDWDYEQYF. The part of the CDR3 DNA that was read is TGTGCCAGCGGTGATCCCTTCCGGGACTGGGACTATGAACAGTAC. The chain employs TRBV13-2 and TRBJ2-7; 9 bases fit TRBD2. The read halts 1 residue ahead of the CDR3 end, with the missing end drawn from the germline J gene. CDR3 size: 16 residues. Germline V gene data show CDR1 as NNHNN and CDR2 as SYGAGS (reference sequence). V lost 1 base to trimming and J lost 3 bases; unmatched junction nucleotides: 8.

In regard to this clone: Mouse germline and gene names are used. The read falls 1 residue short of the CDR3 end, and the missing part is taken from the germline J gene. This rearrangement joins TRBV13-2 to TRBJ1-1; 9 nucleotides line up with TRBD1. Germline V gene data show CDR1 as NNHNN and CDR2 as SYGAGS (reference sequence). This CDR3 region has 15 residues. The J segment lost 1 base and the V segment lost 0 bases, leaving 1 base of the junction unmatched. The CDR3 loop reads CASGDAGQGNTEVFF. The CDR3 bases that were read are TGTGCCAGCGGTGATGCGGGACAGGGGAACACAGAAGTCTTC.

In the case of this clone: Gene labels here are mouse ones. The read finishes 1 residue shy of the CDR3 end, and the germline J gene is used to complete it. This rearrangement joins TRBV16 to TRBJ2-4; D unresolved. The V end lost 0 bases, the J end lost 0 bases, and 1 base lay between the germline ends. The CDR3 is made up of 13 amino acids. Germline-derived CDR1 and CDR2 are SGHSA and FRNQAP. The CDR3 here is CASSLDSQNTLYF. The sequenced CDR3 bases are TGTGCAAGCAGCTTAGACAGTCAAAACACCTTGTAC.

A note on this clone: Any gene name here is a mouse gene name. CDR3 DNA, as far as it was read: TGTGCCAGCGGTGACAACCGGGACTGGGGGGCGCGGTCCACCGGGCAGCTCTAC. Protein: CASGDNRDWGARSTGQLY. The whole CDR3 sequence is CASGDNRDWGARSTGQLYF. The chain links TRBV13-2 to TRBJ2-2; 12 bases align to TRBD2. The CDR3 goes on 1 residue after the read ends, and that part is filled in from the germline J gene. The CDR3 has 19 amino acids. V shed 2 bases, J shed 4 bases, and the junction held 12 bases outside the gene matches. Germline V CDR1 and CDR2: NNHNN, SYGAGS (reference sequence).

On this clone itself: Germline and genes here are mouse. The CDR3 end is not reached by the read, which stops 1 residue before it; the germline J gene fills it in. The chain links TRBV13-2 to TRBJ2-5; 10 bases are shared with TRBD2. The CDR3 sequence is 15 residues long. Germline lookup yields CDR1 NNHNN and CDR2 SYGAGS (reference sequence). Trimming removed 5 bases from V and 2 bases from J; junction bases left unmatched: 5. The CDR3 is CASGPTGGFQDTQYF. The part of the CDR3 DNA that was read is TGTGCCAGCGGCCCGACTGGGGGGTTCCAAGACACCCAGTAC.

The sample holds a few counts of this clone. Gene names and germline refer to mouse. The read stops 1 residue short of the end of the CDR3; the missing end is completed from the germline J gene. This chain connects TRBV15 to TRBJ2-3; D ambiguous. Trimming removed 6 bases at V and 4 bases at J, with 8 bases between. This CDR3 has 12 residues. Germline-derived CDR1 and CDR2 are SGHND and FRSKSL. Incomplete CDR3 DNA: TGTGCCAGCAGAGACTTTCCAGAAACGCTGTAT. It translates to CASRDFPETLY. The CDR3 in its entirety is CASRDFPETLYF.

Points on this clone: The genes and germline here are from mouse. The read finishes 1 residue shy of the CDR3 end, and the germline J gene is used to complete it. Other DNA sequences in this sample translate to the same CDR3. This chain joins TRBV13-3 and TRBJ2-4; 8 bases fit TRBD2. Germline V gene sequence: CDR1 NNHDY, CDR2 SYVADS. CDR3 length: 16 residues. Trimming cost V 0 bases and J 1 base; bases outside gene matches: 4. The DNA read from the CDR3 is TGTGCCAGCAGTGATGCGGGGGGGCGGGGTCAAAACACCTTGTAC. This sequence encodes CASSDAGGRGQNTLY. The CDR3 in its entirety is CASSDAGGRGQNTLYF.

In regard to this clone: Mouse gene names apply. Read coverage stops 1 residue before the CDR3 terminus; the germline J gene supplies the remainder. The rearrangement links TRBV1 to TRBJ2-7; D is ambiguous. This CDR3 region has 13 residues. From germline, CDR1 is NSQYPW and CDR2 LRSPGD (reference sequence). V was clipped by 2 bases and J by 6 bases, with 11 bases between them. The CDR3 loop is CTCSAKDGPEQYF. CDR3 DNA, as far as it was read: TGCACCTGCAGTGCAAAAGACGGCCCTGAACAGTAC.

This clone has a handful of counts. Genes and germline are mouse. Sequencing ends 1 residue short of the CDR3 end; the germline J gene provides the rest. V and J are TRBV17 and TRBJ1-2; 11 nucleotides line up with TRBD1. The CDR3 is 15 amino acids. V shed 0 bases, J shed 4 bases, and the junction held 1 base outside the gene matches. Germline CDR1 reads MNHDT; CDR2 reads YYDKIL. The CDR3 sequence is CASSRDGTGGSDYTF. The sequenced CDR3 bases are TGTGCTAGCAGTAGAGACGGGACAGGGGGCTCCGACTACACC.

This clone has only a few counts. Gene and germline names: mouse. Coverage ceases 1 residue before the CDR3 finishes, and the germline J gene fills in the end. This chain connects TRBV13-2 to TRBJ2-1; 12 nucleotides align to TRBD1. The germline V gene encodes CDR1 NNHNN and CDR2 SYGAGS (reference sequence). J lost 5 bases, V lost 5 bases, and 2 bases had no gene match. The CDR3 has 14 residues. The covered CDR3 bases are TGTGCCAGCGGGGGACAGGGGGCGGATGCTGAGCAGTTC. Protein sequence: CASGGQGADAEQF. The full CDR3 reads CASGGQGADAEQFF.

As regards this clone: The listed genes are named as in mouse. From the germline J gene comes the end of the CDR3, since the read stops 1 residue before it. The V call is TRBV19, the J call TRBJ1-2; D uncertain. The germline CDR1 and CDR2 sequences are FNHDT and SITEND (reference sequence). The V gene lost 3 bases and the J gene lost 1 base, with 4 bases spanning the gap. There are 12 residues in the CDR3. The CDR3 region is CASSTGNSDYTF. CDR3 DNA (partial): TGTGCCAGCAGTACAGGAAACTCCGACTACACC. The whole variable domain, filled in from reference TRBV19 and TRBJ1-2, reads GGIITQTPKFLIGQEGQKLTLKCQQNFNHDTMYWYRQDSGKGLRLIYYSITENDLQKGDLSEGYDASREKKSSFSLTVTSAQKNEMAVFLCASSTGNSDYTFGSGTRLLVI.

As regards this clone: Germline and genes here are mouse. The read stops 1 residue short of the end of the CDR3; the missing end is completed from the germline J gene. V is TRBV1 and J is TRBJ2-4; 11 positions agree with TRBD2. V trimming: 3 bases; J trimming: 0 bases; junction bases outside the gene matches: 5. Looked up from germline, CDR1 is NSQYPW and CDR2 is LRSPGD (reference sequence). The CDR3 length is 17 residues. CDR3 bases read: TGCACCTGCAGTGCCCCCGACTGGGGGGGGAGTCAAAACACCTTGTAC. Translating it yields CTCSAPDWGGSQNTLY. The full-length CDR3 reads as CTCSAPDWGGSQNTLYF.

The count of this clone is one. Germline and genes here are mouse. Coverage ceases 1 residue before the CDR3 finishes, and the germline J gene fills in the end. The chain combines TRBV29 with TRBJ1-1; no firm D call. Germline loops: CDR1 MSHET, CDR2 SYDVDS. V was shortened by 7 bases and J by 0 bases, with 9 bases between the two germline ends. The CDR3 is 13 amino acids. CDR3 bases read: TGTGCTAGCATCCGGGCCGCAAACACAGAAGTCTTC. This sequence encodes CASIRAANTEVF. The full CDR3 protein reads CASIRAANTEVFF.

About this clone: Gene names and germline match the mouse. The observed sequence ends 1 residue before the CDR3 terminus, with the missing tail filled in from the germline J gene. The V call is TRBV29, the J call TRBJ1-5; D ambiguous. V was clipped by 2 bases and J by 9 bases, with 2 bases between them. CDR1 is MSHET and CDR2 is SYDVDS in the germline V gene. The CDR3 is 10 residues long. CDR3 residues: CASSLGAPLF. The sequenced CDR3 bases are TGTGCTAGCAGTTTAGGGGCTCCGCTT.

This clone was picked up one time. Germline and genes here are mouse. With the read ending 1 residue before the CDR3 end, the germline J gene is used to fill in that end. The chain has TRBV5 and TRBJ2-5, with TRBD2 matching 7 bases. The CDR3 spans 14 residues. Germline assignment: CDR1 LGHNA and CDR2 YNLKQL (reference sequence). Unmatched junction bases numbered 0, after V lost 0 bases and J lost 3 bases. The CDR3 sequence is CASSQDWGQDTQYF. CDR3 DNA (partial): TGTGCCAGCAGCCAAGACTGGGGGCAAGACACCCAGTAC.

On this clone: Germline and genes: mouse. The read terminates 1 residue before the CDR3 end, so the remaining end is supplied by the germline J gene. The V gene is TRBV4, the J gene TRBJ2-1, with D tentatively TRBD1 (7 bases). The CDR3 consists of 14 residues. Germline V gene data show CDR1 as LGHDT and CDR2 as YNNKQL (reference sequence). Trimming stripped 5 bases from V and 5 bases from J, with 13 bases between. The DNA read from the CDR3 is TGTGCCAGCAGCCAGGCCAGGGGGGATGCTGAGCAGTTC. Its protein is CASSQARGDAEQF. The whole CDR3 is CASSQARGDAEQFF.

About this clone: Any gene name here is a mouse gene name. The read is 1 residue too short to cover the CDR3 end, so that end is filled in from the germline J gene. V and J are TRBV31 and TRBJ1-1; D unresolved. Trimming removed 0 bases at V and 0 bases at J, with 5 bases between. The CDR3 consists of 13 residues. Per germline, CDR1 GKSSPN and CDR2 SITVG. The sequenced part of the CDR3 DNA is TGTGCCTGGAGTCTGGCAGCAAACACAGAAGTCTTC. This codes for CAWSLAANTEVF. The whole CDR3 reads CAWSLAANTEVFF.

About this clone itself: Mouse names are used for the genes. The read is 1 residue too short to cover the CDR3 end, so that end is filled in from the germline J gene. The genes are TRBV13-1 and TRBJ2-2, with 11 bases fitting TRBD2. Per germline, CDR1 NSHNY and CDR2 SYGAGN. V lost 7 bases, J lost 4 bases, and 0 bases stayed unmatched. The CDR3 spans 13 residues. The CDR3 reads CASGTGGTGQLYF. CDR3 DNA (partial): TGTGCCAGCGGGACTGGGGGCACCGGGCAGCTCTAC.

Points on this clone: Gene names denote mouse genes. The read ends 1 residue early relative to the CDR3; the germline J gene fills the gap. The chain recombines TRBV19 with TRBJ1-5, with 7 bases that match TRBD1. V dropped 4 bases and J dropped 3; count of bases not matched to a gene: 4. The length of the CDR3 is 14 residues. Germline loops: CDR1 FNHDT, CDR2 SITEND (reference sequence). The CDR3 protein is CASSPDRVNQAPLF. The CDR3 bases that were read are TGTGCCAGCAGTCCAGACAGGGTCAACCAGGCTCCGCTT.

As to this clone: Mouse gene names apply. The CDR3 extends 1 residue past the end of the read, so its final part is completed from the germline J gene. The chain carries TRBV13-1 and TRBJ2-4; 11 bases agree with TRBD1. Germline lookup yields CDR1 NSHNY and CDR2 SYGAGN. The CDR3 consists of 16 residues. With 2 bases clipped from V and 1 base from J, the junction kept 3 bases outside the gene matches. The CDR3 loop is CASSDRDRGGQNTLYF. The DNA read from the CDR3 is TGTGCCAGCAGTGACCGGGACAGGGGGGGTCAAAACACCTTGTAC.

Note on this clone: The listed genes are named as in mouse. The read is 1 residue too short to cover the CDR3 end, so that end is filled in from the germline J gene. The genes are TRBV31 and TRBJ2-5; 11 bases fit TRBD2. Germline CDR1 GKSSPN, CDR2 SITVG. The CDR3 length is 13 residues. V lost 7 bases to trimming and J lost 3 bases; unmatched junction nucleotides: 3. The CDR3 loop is CASGTGGQDTQYF. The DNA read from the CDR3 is TGTGCCTCCGGGACTGGGGGTCAAGACACCCAGTAC.